The 18 T cell receptor beta chains below all came from one sample that was sequenced in a study of PD-L1 blockade in urothelial cancer. This table comes from immunoSEQ multiplex PCR, and its TCRdb copy is limited to in-frame clones, with some not included. The sample has around 56,000 clones; approximately 86% are singletons. Sequencing used PBMCs, obtained around atezolizumab (anti-PD-L1) treatment. Every receptor here comes from a man in his fifties with urothelial cancer.

This chain connects TRBV27 to TRBJ2-7; 7 positions agree with TRBD2. The J segment lost 13 bases and the V segment lost 5 bases, leaving 17 bases of the junction unmatched. In germline, CDR1 is MNHEY, CDR2 SMNVEV (reference sequence). The CDR3 totals 14 residues. The chain's CDR3 is CASSEDLGLDLFYF. Here the CDR3 DNA reads TGTGCCAGCAGTGAGGACCTCGGACTAGATCTGTTCTACTTC.

J is TRBJ2-1 and V is TRBV5-4; D remains unclear. The CDR3 runs 15 residues. CDR1 is SGHNT, CDR2 YYREEE, per germline (reference sequence). V dropped 1 base and J dropped 0 bases, with 8 bases sitting between them. CDR3 DNA: TGTGCCAGCAGCTTGCGAACAAACTCCTACAATGAGCAGTTCTTC. Amino acid sequence: CASSLRTNSYNEQFF.

CDR3 DNA sequence: TGTGCCAGCTCCCAGTCCGACAGGGGCTTGTCACCCCTCCACTTT. Protein product: CASSQSDRGLSPLHF. The gene calls are TRBV18 and TRBJ1-6, with 8 bases matching TRBD1. The CDR3 has 15 residues. V trimming: 6 bases; J trimming: 10 bases; junction bases outside the gene matches: 11. Germline CDR1 and CDR2: KGHSH and LQKENI.

The chain links TRBV11-3 to TRBJ2-7; tentative D call: TRBD2 (6 bases). CDR1 SGHNT and CDR2 YENEEA come from the germline V gene. This CDR3 contains 13 residues. The germline V and J ends were trimmed by 5 bases and 12 bases, with 20 bases remaining between them. The CDR3 protein is CASSEQWDSQRYF. In DNA, the CDR3 is TGTGCCAGCAGCGAACAATGGGACTCCCAAAGGTACTTC.

The J gene is TRBJ1-4, the V gene TRBV28; TRBD1 agrees at 7 bases. Germline assignment: CDR1 MDHEN and CDR2 SYDVKM. V lost 6 bases, J lost 8 bases, and 12 bases stayed unmatched. The CDR3 is 15 amino acids. CDR3 region: CASRISRGAREKLFF. The CDR3 DNA reads as TGTGCCAGCAGAATTTCCAGGGGGGCGAGGGAAAAACTGTTTTTT.

The chain employs TRBV6-5 and TRBJ2-5; 10 nucleotides line up with TRBD1. The J segment lost 4 bases and the V segment lost 7 bases, leaving 3 bases of the junction unmatched. This CDR3 spans 13 amino acids. The germline V gene has CDR1 MNHEY and CDR2 SVGAGI. Here the CDR3 reads CASKGQGGETQYF. DNA of the CDR3: TGTGCCAGCAAAGGACAGGGGGGAGAGACCCAGTACTTC.

This clone showed up just a few times. The chain has TRBV6-1 and TRBJ1-1; tentative D call: TRBD1 (6 bases). Per germline, CDR1 MNHNS and CDR2 SASEGT. The ends were cut back, 11 bases at V and 4 bases at J, with 14 bases in the middle. The CDR3 extends over 12 amino acids. The CDR3 sequence: CAVNRARTEAFF. CDR3 coding DNA: TGTGCCGTAAACAGGGCGCGCACTGAAGCTTTCTTT.

This chain links TRBV28 with TRBJ2-2; D gene unclear. Per germline, CDR1 MDHEN and CDR2 SYDVKM. Trimming stripped 3 bases from V and 6 bases from J, with 14 bases between. The CDR3 covers 15 residues. The CDR3 DNA is TGTGCCAGCAGTTTGGTGTCGTGGGCGCCCGGGGAGCTGTTTTTT. As protein: CASSLVSWAPGELFF.

V usage is TRBV5-4 and J usage is TRBJ2-7, with 7 bases aligning to TRBD1. The J segment lost 2 bases and the V segment lost 4 bases, leaving 6 bases of the junction unmatched. This CDR3 has 14 amino acids. The germline V gene encodes CDR1 SGHNT and CDR2 YYREEE (reference sequence). The CDR3, as DNA: TGTGCCAGCAGCCAGACAGGGAGCGCCTACGAGCAGTACTTC. Translation: CASSQTGSAYEQYF.

The gene calls are TRBV4-1 and TRBJ2-7; the D gene is possibly TRBD1 (6 bases). This CDR3 has 15 residues. V was shortened by 0 bases and J by 0 bases, with 9 bases between the two germline ends. Germline CDR1 and CDR2: MGHRA and YSYEKL. The CDR3 region is CASSQEQGASYEQYF. As DNA, the CDR3 is TGCGCCAGCAGCCAAGAACAGGGTGCCTCCTACGAGCAGTACTTC.

The gene calls are TRBV28 and TRBJ1-6, with D hard to call. Germline values: CDR1 MDHEN, CDR2 SYDVKM. The CDR3 spans 15 residues. Trimming took 5 bases from V and 6 from J, leaving 14 bases between them. The CDR3 sequence: CASSAPDAANSPLHF. CDR3 sequence (DNA): TGTGCCAGCAGTGCTCCCGATGCGGCTAATTCACCCCTCCACTTT.

This clone came up once. This chain links TRBV5-1 with TRBJ1-2, with no clear D. The CDR3 has 14 residues. Trimming removed 1 base from V and 7 bases from J, with 14 bases in between. Germline CDR1 reads SGHRS; CDR2 reads YFSETQ. CDR3 region: CASSLTWGGGGYTF. The CDR3 region has the DNA TGCGCCAGCAGCTTGACGTGGGGAGGAGGTGGCTACACCTTC.

V gene TRBV5-1 combines with J gene TRBJ1-2, with D maybe TRBD1 (6 bases). CDR1 is SGHRS and CDR2 is YFSETQ in the germline V gene. The V gene lost 4 bases and the J gene lost 5 bases, with 12 bases spanning the gap. CDR3 size: 13 residues. CDR3 bases: TGCGCCAGCAGCCCCATAGGGGGTTATGGCTACACCTTC. Protein sequence: CASSPIGGYGYTF.

As to this clone: This CDR3 is missing its conserved last phenylalanine or tryptophan, likely due to a read error. Because the CDR3's place on the DNA is in doubt, the DNA is left out and the CDR3 is given as listed by TCRdb. V gene TRBV10-1 combines with J gene TRBJ2-4; TRBD2 is the table's D call and was not checked against the DNA. Germline V gives CDR1 WNHNN, CDR2 SYGVQD (reference sequence). The CDR3 spans 8 residues, counting both ends. This chain's CDR3 is CASRRGSL.

The V and J genes are TRBV9 and TRBJ2-1; D is possibly TRBD2 (6 bases). Trimming removed 0 bases from V and 8 bases from J, with 15 bases in between. Looked up from germline, CDR1 is SGDLS and CDR2 is YYNGEE. The CDR3 runs to 15 residues. The CDR3 nucleotides read TGTGCCAGCAGCGTAGCGGGAGCGGTTCGGGATGAGCAGTTCTTC. Protein: CASSVAGAVRDEQFF.

The chain couples TRBV28 to TRBJ1-4; D is unclear. The CDR3 spans 18 residues. Trimming left V 2 bases short and J 8 bases short, with 24 bases between. Germline CDR1 reads MDHEN; CDR2 reads SYDVKM. The CDR3 sequence is CASSLPFALASRKEKLFF. The CDR3 DNA follows: TGTGCCAGCAGTTTACCCTTCGCCCTGGCCTCGAGGAAGGAAAAACTGTTTTTT.

The CDR3 sequence is CASSLDLEETQYF. The CDR3 DNA follows: TGTGCCAGCAGCTTGGACCTAGAAGAGACCCAGTACTTC. The gene calls are TRBV5-4 and TRBJ2-5; unclear D gene. CDR1 SGHNT and CDR2 YYREEE come from the germline V gene (reference sequence). The V and J ends lost 0 bases and 3 bases respectively, with 6 bases between them. The CDR3 contains 13 residues.

A single count supports this clone. This sequence joins TRBV6-5 and TRBJ1-6, with TRBD1 matching 8 bases. The CDR3 extends over 14 amino acids. CDR1 and CDR2 from the germline V gene are MNHEY and SVGAGI. The V and J ends lost 6 bases and 10 bases, in that order; junction bases with no gene match: 8. In DNA, the CDR3 is TGTGCCAGCAGGACCGACAGGGGCGGCTCACCCCTCCACTTT. Its translation: CASRTDRGGSPLHF.